The 11 T cell receptor beta chains below all came from one sample that was sequenced in a study of blood T cell repertoires in COVID-19. Assay: immunoSEQ multiplex PCR; the TCRdb copy retains only in-frame clones and omits some. The sample has roughly 160,000 clones; approximately 86% are singletons. Sequencing was carried out using peripheral blood. The receptors here all came from a woman in her sixties who had recovered from COVID-19.

The chain uses TRBV11-3 and TRBJ2-6, with 11 bases identical to TRBD1. From germline, CDR1 is SGHNT and CDR2 YENEEA. This CDR3 is 17 amino acids long. The junction had 5 bases not matched to a gene; V was cut back by 4 bases and J by 3 bases. The CDR3: CASSSGTGGSGANVLTF. The CDR3 nucleotides read TGTGCCAGCAGCTCCGGGACAGGGGGAAGTGGGGCCAACGTCCTGACTTTC.

V usage is TRBV12-3 or TRBV12-4 and J usage is TRBJ1-2; no definite D call. CDR3 length: 11 amino acids. V was pared by 6 bases and J by 4 bases, with 6 bases between. The DNA of the CDR3 is TGTGCCAGCAGCAGGTCCTATGGCTACACCTTC. Protein product: CASSRSYGYTF.

A word on this clone: The junction shows a germline mismatch at one end, possibly a read error. The chain recombines TRBV28 with TRBJ1-2; the match to TRBD1 covers 10 bases. This CDR3 comprises 16 residues. The germline gives CDR1 MDHEN, CDR2 SYDVKM. For the CDR3, the DNA is TGTGCCATCAGTGGAAGACAGGGGGCGTTGGTCTATGGCTACACCTTC. Encoded protein: CAISGRQGALVYGYTF.

This clone showed up just once. V gene TRBV28 combines with J gene TRBJ2-5, with TRBD1 identical over 9 bases. V was pared by 4 bases and J by 6 bases, with 12 bases of the junction left unmatched. This CDR3 is 16 amino acids long. CDR1 MDHEN and CDR2 SYDVKM come from the germline V gene. Here the CDR3 DNA reads TGTGCCAGCAGTTCAGCGGGACAGGGAGGAGGACAGACCCAGTACTTC. This encodes CASSSAGQGGGQTQYF.

The chain uses TRBV9 and TRBJ2-1; TRBD1 matches at 9 bases. Germline V gene lookup returns CDR1 SGDLS and CDR2 YYNGEE. The CDR3 loop spans 15 amino acids. V was clipped by 5 bases and J by 8 bases; unmatched bases: 11. The CDR3 region has the DNA TGTGCCAGCAGACGACCGGGACAGGGTAGGGATGAGCAGTTCTTC. It is translated as CASRRPGQGRDEQFF.

V gene TRBV28 combines with J gene TRBJ1-2; D not resolved. V was pared by 7 bases and J by 0 bases, with 9 bases between. Germline values: CDR1 MDHEN, CDR2 SYDVKM. The CDR3 sequence is 13 residues long. This chain's CDR3 is CASKLLSNYGYTF. The CDR3 coding sequence is TGTGCCAGCAAGCTGCTTTCTAACTATGGCTACACCTTC.

The rearrangement joins TRBV5-1 to TRBJ2-7; 7 nucleotides agree with TRBD1. The V gene end was trimmed by 1 base and the J gene end by 0 bases; junction bases not matched to a gene: 7. Germline V CDR1 and CDR2: SGHRS, YFSETQ. This CDR3 has 16 residues. The CDR3: CASSLFKAGGSYEQYF. For the CDR3, the DNA is TGCGCCAGCAGCTTGTTTAAGGCAGGGGGCTCCTACGAGCAGTACTTC.

CDR3 loop: CASSVNRENTEAFF. The CDR3 region has the DNA TGTGCCAGCAGTGTGAACAGGGAAAACACTGAAGCTTTCTTT. The chain recombines TRBV2 with TRBJ1-1; D is perhaps TRBD1 (6 bases). Trimming took 4 bases from V and 2 from J, leaving 11 bases between them. The CDR3 consists of 14 residues. CDR1 is SNHLY, CDR2 FYNNEI, per germline. Full variable domain (missing parts from reference TRBV2 and TRBJ1-1): EPEVTQTPSHQVTQMGQEVILRCVPISNHLYFYWYRQILGQKVEFLVSFYNNEISEKSEIFDDQFSVERPDGSNFTLKIRSTKLEDSAMYFCASSVNRENTEAFFGQGTRLTVV.

CDR3 coding DNA: TGTGCCAGCAGAGCTACAAAGGGACAGGCCTACTATGGCTACACCTTC. It codes for CASRATKGQAYYGYTF. This chain uses TRBV28 with TRBJ1-2; 8 bases are shared with TRBD1. The CDR3 is 16 amino acids. V was pared by 6 bases and J by 3 bases, with 12 bases of the junction left unmatched. Germline assignment: CDR1 MDHEN and CDR2 SYDVKM.

J is TRBJ2-7 and V is TRBV6-1, with 9 bases identical to TRBD1. Germline lookup yields CDR1 MNHNS and CDR2 SASEGT. V lost 4 bases to trimming and J lost 3 bases; unmatched junction nucleotides: 10. The CDR3 loop spans 16 amino acids. CDR3 region: CASSGPAGTGIYEQYF. The CDR3 bases are TGTGCCAGCAGTGGGCCGGCGGGGACAGGGATCTACGAGCAGTACTTC.

V is TRBV6-1 and J is TRBJ2-2; 8 nucleotides agree with TRBD1. Germline V lookup: CDR1 MNHNS, CDR2 SASEGT. The CDR3 loop spans 15 amino acids. Unmatched junction bases numbered 7, after V lost 3 bases and J lost 7 bases. CDR3 bases: TGTGCCAGCAGTGAGTGGACAGGGAAGAACGGGGAGCTGTTTTTT. Amino acids: CASSEWTGKNGELFF.